This T cell receptor (beta chain) was captured in a study of CD8 T cells in ankylosing spondylitis. General study points: What appeared characteristic of ankylosing spondylitis blood was a TCR beta motif of about eight highly homologous variants. Clones tied to disease were said to be significantly enriched in matched ankylosing spondylitis synovial fluid.

The germline V gene encodes CDR1 SGHTA and CDR2 FQGNSA. This CDR3 region has 15 residues. Trimming stripped 4 bases from V and 1 base from J, with 14 bases between. TCRdb fed the 5' RACE reads into MiXCR, producing one record per CDR3 protein. The sample comprises under 150,000 distinct CDR3 sequences, approximately 10% of which are singletons, and approximately 3.3% rests with the top ten. This clonotype appeared many times. Its antigen is undetermined. The rearrangement uses TRBV7-2 and TRBJ2-7; tentative D call: TRBD1 (5 bases). This TCR came from a male donor with ankylosing spondylitis or in good health (not recorded which). The sequencing input was blood, either unsorted or a sorted T cell fraction (not recorded which). CDR3 DNA: TGTGCCAGCAGCTCCAGGGTGGTTGGTTCCTACGAGCAGTACTTC. Translation: CASSSRVVGSYEQYF.